The present entry profiles one TCR beta chain with its context. Its target is not known. V trimming: 9 bases; J trimming: 3 bases; junction bases outside the gene matches: 11. The CDR3 covers 17 residues. The V gene's germline CDR1 is SGHVS and CDR2 FQNEAQ. Produced via immunoSEQ multiplex PCR; TCRdb's table is partial and in-frame only. In the table there are roughly 850,000 clones, 96% of which are singletons. Naive CD8 cells comprised CD45RO-negative, CCR7-positively selected cells, excluding terminally differentiated effector memory CD45RA+ cells. The data derive from a study of shared clonotypes between healthy human individuals. In the study overall: A couple of women and a few men aged 18 to 49 made up the donors.

Study-level points and caveats: Naive subsets usually exceeded memory subsets in estimated richness. Large depth notwithstanding, sorted-subset sequencing proved incomplete by rarefaction.

The receptor was derived from a man aged 25 to 40 in good health. Source material: naive CD8+ T cells sorted from blood. The chain couples TRBV7-8 to TRBJ2-3, with 14 bases fitting TRBD2. The CDR3 DNA is TGTGCCAGTCGGGGAACCGGGACTAGCGGGAGAACAGATACGCAGTATTTT. Translating gives CASRGTGTSGRTDTQYF.